This T cell receptor beta chain was found in a study of OX40 agonist ivuxolimab in advanced cancers. Study information: With ivuxolimab, an agonistic anti-OX40 (CD134) antibody, patients were treated.

On cycle 4 day 1 and cycle 7 day 1, as well as at baseline, blood was sampled. Concerning this clone: Its antigen is unidentified.

TCRdb's copy holds only in-frame clones and misses some; the assay was immunoSEQ multiplex PCR. There are almost 65,000 clones in the sample; roughly 84% occur only once, and 0.65% to 0.85% lies in the top ten. Study results and limitations: There were, on average, more expanded clones in CD8+ T cells than in CD4+. Some nonresponders likewise displayed low normalized T-cell clonal expansion.

Per the germline V gene, CDR1 is SGHKS and CDR2 is YYEKEE (reference sequence). The CDR3 totals 15 residues. V was cut by 4 bases and J by 3 bases, with 17 bases left in between. The chain combines TRBV5-5 with TRBJ2-7; D not certain. The sequenced sample was CD4+ or CD8+ T cells sorted from blood, obtained in a trial of the OX40 agonist ivuxolimab. The sequence came from an adult with an advanced solid tumor such as melanoma, head and neck, liver or kidney cancer. The CDR3: CASSPTIGRYYEQYF. CDR3 coding DNA: TGTGCCAGCAGCCCTACGATCGGACGTTACTACGAGCAGTACTTC.